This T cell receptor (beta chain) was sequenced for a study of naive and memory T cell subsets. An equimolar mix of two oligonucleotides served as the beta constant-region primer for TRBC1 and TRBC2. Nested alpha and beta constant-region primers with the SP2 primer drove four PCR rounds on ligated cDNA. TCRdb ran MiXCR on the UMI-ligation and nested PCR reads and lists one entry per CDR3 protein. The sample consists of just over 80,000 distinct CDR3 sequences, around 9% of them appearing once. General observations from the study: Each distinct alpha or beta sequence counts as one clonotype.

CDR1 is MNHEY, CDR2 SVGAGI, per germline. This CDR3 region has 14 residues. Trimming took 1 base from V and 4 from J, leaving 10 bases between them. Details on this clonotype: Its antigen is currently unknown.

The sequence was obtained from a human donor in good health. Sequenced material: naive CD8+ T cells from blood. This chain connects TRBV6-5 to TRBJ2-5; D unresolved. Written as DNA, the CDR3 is TGTGCCAGCAGTTACTTCCAGGCCGCAGAGACCCAGTACTTC. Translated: CASSYFQAAETQYF.